This is a list of T cell receptor beta chains from one sample in a study of T-cell memory formation after mild COVID-19. TCRdb reprocessed the 5' RACE reads with MiXCR, giving one entry per CDR3 protein. There are some 260,000 distinct CDR3 sequences in the sample; about 17% occur only once, and about 4% lies in the top ten. Sequenced input: PBMCs or a T cell subset sorted from them (not recorded which). These receptors were taken from a man aged 18 to 30 who had mild COVID-19 (a few samples of this study predate the infection). Cell type and time point are not known. Both conserved end residues are part of each CDR3. D genes are given only for firm matches. Size tells how often a clone was seen (once, few, many) or the class of an expanded clone, and some rows leave it out.

cdr3_aa,cdr3_nt,clone_size,v_call,j_call,d_call
CASSYGQGGGIEHF,TGTGCCAGCAGTTACGGGCAGGGTGGGGGTATAGAACATTTT,few,TRBV6-6,TRBJ1-5,-
CASSQGQGAYGNYGYTF,TGCGCCAGCAGCCAGGGGCAGGGTGCTTACGGTAACTATGGCTACACCTTC,-,TRBV5-1,TRBJ1-2,-
CASSLIRDSEAFF,TGTGCCAGCAGCCTTATCCGGGACAGTGAAGCTTTCTTT,-,TRBV28,TRBJ1-1,TRBD1
CSARDESFRSPLHF,TGCAGTGCTAGAGACGAATCCTTCAGGTCACCCCTCCACTTT,-,TRBV20-1,TRBJ1-6,-
CASSLLGSGETQYF,TGCGCCAGCAGCTTGTTGGGGTCAGGAGAGACCCAGTACTTC,-,TRBV5-1,TRBJ2-5,-
CSAATGTSLYEQYF,TGCAGTGCGGCCACCGGGACTAGTTTGTACGAGCAGTACTTC,-,TRBV20-1,TRBJ2-7,TRBD2
CASSLGAELNYGYTF,TGCGCCAGCAGCTTGGGGGCAGAGCTTAACTATGGCTACACCTTC,-,TRBV5-1,TRBJ1-2,-
CASSLVASGETQYF,TGTGCCAGCAGCCTAGTAGCCTCTGGAGAGACCCAGTACTTC,many,TRBV7-9,TRBJ2-5,-
CASSFGGSNVQETQYF,TGCGCCAGCAGCTTTGGTGGGTCGAACGTCCAAGAGACCCAGTACTTC,few,TRBV5-1,TRBJ2-5,-
CASSLAYQETQYF,TGTGCCAGCAGTTTAGCGTACCAAGAGACCCAGTACTTC,many,TRBV27,TRBJ2-5,-
CASSPTSKNTEAFF,TGTGCCAGCAGTCCCACATCCAAGAACACTGAAGCTTTCTTT,-,TRBV12-3/TRBV12-4,TRBJ1-1,-
CASSLWINQPQHF,TGCGCCAGCAGCTTGTGGATCAATCAGCCCCAGCATTTT,-,TRBV5-1,TRBJ1-5,-
CASSLVLSSYEQYF,TGTGCCAGCAGTTTAGTGCTGAGCTCCTACGAGCAGTACTTC,few,TRBV28,TRBJ2-7,-
CASRTDYSSYGYTF,TGTGCCAGCAGGACAGACTACAGCTCCTATGGCTACACCTTC,-,TRBV12-3/TRBV12-4,TRBJ1-2,-
CASSSGYRVEAFF,TGTGCCAGCAGCTCGGGATACAGGGTGGAAGCTTTCTTT,many,TRBV7-6,TRBJ1-1,-
CASSLFQASSYEQYF,TGCGCCAGCAGCTTGTTTCAGGCATCTTCCTACGAGCAGTACTTC,many,TRBV5-1,TRBJ2-7,-